This TCR beta chain was documented in a study of beta chain features in type 1 diabetes. Whole-study context: Sorted cell examination encompassed approximately 98,000,000 cells across all samples.

This clone showed up just a few times. Isolated RNA was reverse transcribed in full, so expressed TCRB transcripts were sequenced. Around 3.8 million reads per sample were averaged for naive, central memory and regulatory samples. TCRdb's table, derived via immunoSEQ multiplex PCR, lists solely in-frame clones and lacks some. The sample contains about 350,000 clones, around 20% of which appear only once. Every single donor gave one heparinised blood draw, and these averaged about 110 mL. V was shortened by 4 bases and J by 2 bases, with 8 bases between the two germline ends. Germline assignment: CDR1 SGHTA and CDR2 FQGNSA. The length of the CDR3 is 13 residues.

The J gene is TRBJ2-5, the V gene TRBV7-2; D might be TRBD1 (5 bases). Sample: naive CD4+ T cells from blood. The clonotype comes from a young woman in good health. The chain's CDR3 is CASSSQGQETQYF. The CDR3 DNA follows: TGTGCCAGCAGCTCCCAGGGACAAGAGACCCAGTACTTC.